This T cell receptor beta chain was recovered during a study of cytomegalovirus exposure and HLA in healthy donors. Germline V lookup: CDR1 SGHAT, CDR2 FQNNGV. This CDR3 comprises 15 residues. The V gene end was trimmed by 0 bases and the J gene end by 4 bases; junction bases not matched to a gene: 4. The primer mix had 60 Vbeta and 13 Jbeta primers. Assay used: immunoSEQ multiplex PCR; TCRdb lists only in-frame clones, some missing. The repertoire holds approximately 210,000 clones, with roughly 77% as singletons. In regard to this clone: The target antigen is unknown.

Broader study findings: Later analysis reportedly placed an Asian-associated ancestry cluster below the roughly 700-donor mean in N-insertions. Several V segments, TRBV6-2 and TRBV6-3 among them, could not be told apart and were dropped. Using a false discovery rate of 0.05, a later analysis showed that 16,951 TCR beta sequences were associated with HLA alleles. Later analysis associated a missense DCLRE1C variant with TCR beta V- and J-gene trimming.

The sample taken for sequencing was PBMCs. This sequence originates from a male donor in good health and CMV-seropositive. The chain carries TRBV11-2 and TRBJ2-7, with 9 bases aligning to TRBD1. The CDR3 sequence: CASSLEGTGRYEQYF. The CDR3 nucleotides read TGTGCCAGCAGCTTAGAGGGGACAGGGAGATACGAGCAGTACTTC.